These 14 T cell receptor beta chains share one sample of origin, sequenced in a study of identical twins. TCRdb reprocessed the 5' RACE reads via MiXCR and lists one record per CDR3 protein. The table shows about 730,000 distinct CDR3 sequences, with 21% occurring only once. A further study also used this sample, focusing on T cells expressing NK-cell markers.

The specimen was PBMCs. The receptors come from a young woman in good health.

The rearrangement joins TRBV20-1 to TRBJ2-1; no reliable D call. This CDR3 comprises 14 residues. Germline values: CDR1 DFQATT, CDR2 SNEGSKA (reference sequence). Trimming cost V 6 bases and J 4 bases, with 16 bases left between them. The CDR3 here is CSALVLLHYNEQFF. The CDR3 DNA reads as TGCAGTGCGCTCGTTCTACTGCATTACAATGAGCAGTTCTTC.

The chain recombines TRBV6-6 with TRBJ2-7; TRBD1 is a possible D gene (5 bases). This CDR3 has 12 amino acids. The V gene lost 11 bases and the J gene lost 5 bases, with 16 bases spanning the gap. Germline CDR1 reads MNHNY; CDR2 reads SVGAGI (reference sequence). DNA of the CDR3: TGTGCCGTCAAAGGGGCGGACCACGAGCAGTACTTC. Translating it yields CAVKGADHEQYF.

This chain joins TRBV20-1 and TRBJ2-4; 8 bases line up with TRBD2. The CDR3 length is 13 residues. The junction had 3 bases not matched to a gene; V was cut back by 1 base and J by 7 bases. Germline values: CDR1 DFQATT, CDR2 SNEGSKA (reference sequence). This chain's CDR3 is CSARGRGGNIQYF. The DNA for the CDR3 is TGCAGTGCTAGAGGTCGGGGGGGTAACATTCAGTACTTC.

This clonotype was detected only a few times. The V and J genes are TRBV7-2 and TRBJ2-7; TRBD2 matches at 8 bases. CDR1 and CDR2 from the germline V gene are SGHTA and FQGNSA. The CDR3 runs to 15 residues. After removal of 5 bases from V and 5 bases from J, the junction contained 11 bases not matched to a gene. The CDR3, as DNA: TGTGCCAGCAGCCTAAGCGGGAGAAGGTACAACGAGCAGTACTTC. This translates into CASSLSGRRYNEQYF.

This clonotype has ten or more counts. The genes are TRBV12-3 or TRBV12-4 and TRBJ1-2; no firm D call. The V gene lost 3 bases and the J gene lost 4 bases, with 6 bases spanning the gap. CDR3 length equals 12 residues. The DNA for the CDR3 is TGTGCCAGCAGTTTGTTAAGCTATGGCTACACCTTC. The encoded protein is CASSLLSYGYTF.

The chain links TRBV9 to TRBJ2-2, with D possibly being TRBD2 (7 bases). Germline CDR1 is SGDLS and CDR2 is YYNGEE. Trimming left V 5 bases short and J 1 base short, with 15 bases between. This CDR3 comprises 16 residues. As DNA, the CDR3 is TGTGCCAGCAGATCCTATAGGGGGGGGAACACCGGGGAGCTGTTTTTT. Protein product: CASRSYRGGNTGELFF.

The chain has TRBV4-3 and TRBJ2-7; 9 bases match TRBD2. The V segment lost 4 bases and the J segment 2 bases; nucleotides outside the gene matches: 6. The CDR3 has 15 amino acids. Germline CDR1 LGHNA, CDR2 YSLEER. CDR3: CASSRVLAGPYEQYF. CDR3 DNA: TGCGCCAGCAGCCGAGTACTAGCGGGTCCCTACGAGCAGTACTTC.

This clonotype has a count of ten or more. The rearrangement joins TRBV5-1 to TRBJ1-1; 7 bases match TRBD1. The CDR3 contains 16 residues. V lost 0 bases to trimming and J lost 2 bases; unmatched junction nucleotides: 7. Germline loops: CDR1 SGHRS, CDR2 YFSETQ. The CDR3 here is CASSLVPTGSNTEAFF. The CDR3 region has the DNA TGCGCCAGCAGCTTGGTTCCGACAGGGAGCAACACTGAAGCTTTCTTT.

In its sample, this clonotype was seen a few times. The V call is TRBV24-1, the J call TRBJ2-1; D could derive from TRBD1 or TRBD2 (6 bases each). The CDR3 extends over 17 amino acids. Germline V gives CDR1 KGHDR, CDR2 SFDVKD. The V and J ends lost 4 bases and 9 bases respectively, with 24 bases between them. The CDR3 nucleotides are TGTGCCACCAGTGACCCTCGGACGGGGGCAGAATACGGTGAGCAGTTCTTC. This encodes CATSDPRTGAEYGEQFF.

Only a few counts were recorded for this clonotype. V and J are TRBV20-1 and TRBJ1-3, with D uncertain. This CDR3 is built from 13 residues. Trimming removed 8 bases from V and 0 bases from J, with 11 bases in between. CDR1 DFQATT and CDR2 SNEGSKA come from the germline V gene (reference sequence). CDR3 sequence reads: CSLASVSGNTIYF. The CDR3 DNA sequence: TGCAGTTTAGCTTCGGTCTCTGGAAACACCATATATTTT.

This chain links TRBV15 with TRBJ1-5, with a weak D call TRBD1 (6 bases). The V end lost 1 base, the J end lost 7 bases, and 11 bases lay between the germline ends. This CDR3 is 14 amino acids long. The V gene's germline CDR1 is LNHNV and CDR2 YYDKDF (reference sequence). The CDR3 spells CATSRVGGDQPQHF. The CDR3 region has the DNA TGTGCCACCAGCAGAGTAGGGGGGGACCAGCCCCAGCATTTT.

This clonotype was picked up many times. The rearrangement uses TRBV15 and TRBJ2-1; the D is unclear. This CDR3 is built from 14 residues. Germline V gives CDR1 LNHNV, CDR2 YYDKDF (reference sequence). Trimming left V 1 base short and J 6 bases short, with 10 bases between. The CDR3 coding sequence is TGTGCCACCAGCAGAGTCGAGCAGTCCAATGAGCAGTTCTTC. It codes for CATSRVEQSNEQFF.

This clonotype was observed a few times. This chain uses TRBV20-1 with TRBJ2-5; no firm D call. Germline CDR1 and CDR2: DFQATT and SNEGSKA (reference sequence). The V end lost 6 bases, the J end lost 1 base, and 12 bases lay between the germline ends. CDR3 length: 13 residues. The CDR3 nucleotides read TGCAGTGCCCTCATAATACCCCAAGAGACCCAGTACTTC. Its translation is CSALIIPQETQYF.

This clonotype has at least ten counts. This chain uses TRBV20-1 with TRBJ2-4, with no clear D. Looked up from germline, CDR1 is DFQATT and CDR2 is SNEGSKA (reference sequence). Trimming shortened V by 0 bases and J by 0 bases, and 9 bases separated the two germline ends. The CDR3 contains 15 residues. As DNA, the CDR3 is TGCAGTGCTAGAGATGCAGACCTAGCCAAAAACATTCAGTACTTC. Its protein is CSARDADLAKNIQYF.